These 29 T cell receptor beta chains were sequenced from one sample in a study of blood T cell repertoires in COVID-19. Sequencing was performed with immunoSEQ multiplex PCR; in TCRdb, only in-frame clones are kept and a portion is missing. The repertoire holds 250,000 to 350,000 clones, with around 89% as singletons. Sequencing was carried out using peripheral blood. The receptors were gathered from a young man with acute or convalescent COVID-19.

The rearrangement links TRBV28 to TRBJ2-1; TRBD1 matches 7 bases. The germline CDR1 and CDR2 sequences are MDHEN and SYDVKM. This CDR3 spans 19 amino acids. Trimming at V came to 7 bases and at J to 3 bases, leaving 21 bases not matched to a gene. As DNA, the CDR3 is TGTGCCAGCAATACCAGGGGGTTGTACTACTACTACTACTACAATGAGCAGTTCTTC. This translates into CASNTRGLYYYYYYNEQFF.

J is TRBJ2-7 and V is TRBV6-1, with no clear D. The CDR3 extends over 14 amino acids. V was shortened by 2 bases and J by 7 bases, with 15 bases between the two germline ends. CDR1 and CDR2 (germline): MNHNS, SASEGT. The CDR3 spells CASSEYSRPREQYF. The CDR3 nucleotides read TGTGCCAGCAGTGAATATTCTCGGCCGCGGGAGCAGTACTTC.

The rearrangement joins TRBV4-1 to TRBJ1-2, with unresolved D. Per the germline V gene, CDR1 is MGHRA and CDR2 is YSYEKL. V lost 2 bases and J 7 bases, leaving 14 bases between the germline ends. This CDR3 spans 14 amino acids. CDR3 in DNA: TGCGCCAGCAGCCAAACGGGAGCGACGGCTGGCTACACCTTC. It is translated as CASSQTGATAGYTF.

This clone was recorded only once. At one of its ends the junction is not consistent with the germline gene, which may arise from a read error. The chain carries TRBV3-1 (or the pseudogene TRBV3-2) and TRBJ2-5; 12 bases agree with TRBD2. The germline V gene encodes CDR1 LGHDT and CDR2 YNNKEL (reference sequence). This CDR3 has 15 amino acids. CDR3 protein: CASRQEGLAGETQYF. DNA for the CDR3: TGTGCCAGCAGGCAAGAGGGACTAGCGGGCGAGACCCAGTACTTC.

The chain employs TRBV11-2 and TRBJ2-2, with D possibly matching TRBD1 (6 bases). Germline loops: CDR1 SGHAT, CDR2 FQNNGV. The CDR3 length is 19 residues. V lost 5 bases, J lost 0 bases, and 22 bases lay in between. The CDR3 loop reads CASSPLAPGVYANTGELFF. The CDR3 DNA follows: TGTGCCAGCAGCCCACTGGCCCCAGGGGTTTACGCGAACACCGGGGAGCTGTTTTTT.

This clone has just one count. V and J are TRBV6-5 and TRBJ1-1; the D is unclear. Germline CDR1 reads MNHEY; CDR2 reads SVGAGI. This CDR3 is 14 amino acids long. Trimming shortened V by 0 bases and J by 3 bases, and 8 bases separated the two germline ends. CDR3 DNA: TGTGCCAGCAGTTACTCGCCGAGCGACACTGAAGCTTTCTTT. Amino acid sequence: CASSYSPSDTEAFF.

The V and J genes are TRBV6-6 and TRBJ2-5, with D maybe TRBD2 (7 bases). This CDR3 has 12 residues. Germline lookup yields CDR1 MNHNY and CDR2 SVGAGI (reference sequence). Trimming stripped 8 bases from V and 5 bases from J, with 12 bases between. In DNA form, the CDR3 reads TGTGCCAGCGGGGGGGCCGGGGAGACCCAGTACTTC. This gives the protein CASGGAGETQYF.

J is TRBJ2-1 and V is TRBV5-1; D call uncertain. The CDR3 sequence is 15 residues long. Germline assignment: CDR1 SGHRS and CDR2 YFSETQ. The V gene lost 2 bases and the J gene lost 7 bases, with 16 bases spanning the gap. In DNA form, the CDR3 reads TGCGCCAGCAGCTTTACTATACAACGCTCAAATGAGCAGTTCTTC. Translated: CASSFTIQRSNEQFF. Looking up the rest from reference TRBV5-1 and TRBJ2-1 gives the full variable domain: KAGVTQTPRYLIKTRGQQVTLSCSPISGHRSVSWYQQTPGQGLQFLFEYFSETQRNKGNFPGRFSGRQFSNSRSEMNVSTLELGDSALYLCASSFTIQRSNEQFFGPGTRLTVL.

V usage is TRBV6-5 and J usage is TRBJ1-2; D is perhaps TRBD1 (6 bases). Germline CDR1 MNHEY, CDR2 SVGAGI. This CDR3 region has 13 residues. V was cut by 6 bases and J by 2 bases, with 10 bases left in between. Here the CDR3 DNA reads TGTGCCAGCAGAGTTGGACAGAACTATGGCTACACCTTC. This gives the protein CASRVGQNYGYTF.

For this clone: Other DNA sequences within the sample encode an identical CDR3. V usage is TRBV6-5 and J usage is TRBJ2-2, with D tentatively TRBD1 (6 bases). The CDR3 extends over 13 amino acids. Trimming cost V 3 bases and J 5 bases, with 7 bases left between them. CDR1 and CDR2 from the germline V gene are MNHEY and SVGAGI. CDR3 protein: CASSYRGTGELFF. The CDR3 region has the DNA TGTGCCAGCAGTTATAGGGGGACCGGGGAGCTGTTTTTT.

The gene calls are TRBV6-5 and TRBJ1-6, with TRBD1 as a possible D gene (5 bases). The germline V gene encodes CDR1 MNHEY and CDR2 SVGAGI. Trimming shortened V by 0 bases and J by 10 bases, and 10 bases separated the two germline ends. The CDR3 covers 14 residues. DNA of the CDR3: TGTGCCAGCAGTTACTCTCAGGGTAGCTCACCCCTCCACTTT. Its protein is CASSYSQGSSPLHF.

The V gene is TRBV7-8, the J gene TRBJ2-7, with D possibly being TRBD2 (6 bases). V lost 5 bases and J lost 7, with 12 bases in between. The V gene's germline CDR1 is SGHVS and CDR2 FQNEAQ. The CDR3 length is 12 residues. For the CDR3, the DNA is TGTGCCAGCAGCCCCCCCCGGGGGGAGCAGTACTTC. This gives the protein CASSPPRGEQYF.

The chain joins TRBV5-8 to TRBJ2-3; D gene uncertain. V shed 0 bases and J shed 6 bases, with 11 bases lying between them. The V gene's germline CDR1 is SGHTS and CDR2 YDEGEE. The CDR3 loop spans 14 amino acids. DNA for the CDR3: TGTGCCAGCAGCTTGGAGGCCCCCAGGGATACGCAGTATTTT. Protein product: CASSLEAPRDTQYF.

V and J are TRBV27 and TRBJ2-3; 9 bases agree with TRBD1. Looked up from germline, CDR1 is MNHEY and CDR2 is SMNVEV (reference sequence). Losses at the gene ends were 9 bases for V and 2 bases for J; bases not matched to a gene: 12. There are 16 residues in the CDR3. Written as DNA, the CDR3 is TGTGCCAGTACCCCCATGGGGACAGGGTACACAGATACGCAGTATTTT. It is translated as CASTPMGTGYTDTQYF.

The chain has TRBV4-1 and TRBJ2-1; the match to TRBD2 covers 14 bases. The junction had 4 bases not matched to a gene; V was cut back by 5 bases and J by 7 bases. Per the germline V gene, CDR1 is MGHRA and CDR2 is YSYEKL. The CDR3 is 15 amino acids. This CDR3 is CASSSGLAGGNEQFF. The CDR3 region has the DNA TGCGCCAGCAGCTCAGGACTAGCGGGAGGTAATGAGCAGTTCTTC.

The chain carries TRBV14 and TRBJ1-2; D is ambiguous. Trimming shortened V by 0 bases and J by 2 bases, and 10 bases separated the two germline ends. Germline CDR1 is SGHDN and CDR2 is FVKESK. The CDR3 extends over 15 amino acids. The chain's CDR3 is CASSQDVGSNYGYTF. For the CDR3, the DNA is TGTGCCAGCAGCCAAGATGTCGGGAGCAACTATGGCTACACCTTC.

CDR3 sequence (DNA): TGTGCCAGCAGCTTAACCTTGACAGGTCAAGAGACCCAGTACTTC. It is translated as CASSLTLTGQETQYF. The chain couples TRBV7-6 to TRBJ2-5; the D gene is possibly TRBD1 (6 bases). The CDR3 consists of 15 residues. CDR1 and CDR2 from the germline V gene are SGHVS and FNYEAQ. V shed 2 bases and J shed 2 bases, with 12 bases lying between them.

Regarding this clone: Other DNA sequences in the sample encode the same CDR3. The J gene is TRBJ2-7, the V gene TRBV18; D uncertain. This CDR3 region has 13 residues. Germline V CDR1 and CDR2: KGHSH, LQKENI. With 2 bases removed from V and 0 bases from J, the gap between germline ends came to 5 bases. This CDR3 reads CASSPSSSYEQYF. Here the CDR3 DNA reads TGTGCCAGCTCACCATCTAGCTCCTACGAGCAGTACTTC. The full variable domain, completed using reference TRBV18 and TRBJ2-7, is NAGVMQNPRHLVRRRGQEARLRCSPMKGHSHVYWYRQLPEEGLKFMVYLQKENIIDESGMPKERFSAEFPKEGPSILRIQQVVRGDSAAYFCASSPSSSYEQYFGPGTRLTVT.

This clone appeared a few times. The V call is TRBV28, the J call TRBJ2-5; maybe TRBD2 (6 bases). The germline V gene encodes CDR1 MDHEN and CDR2 SYDVKM. Trimming shortened V by 10 bases and J by 0 bases, and 15 bases separated the two germline ends. The CDR3 is made up of 14 amino acids. CDR3 sequence reads: CATGSGAYQETQYF. CDR3 DNA sequence: TGTGCCACCGGGAGCGGAGCGTACCAAGAGACCCAGTACTTC. The complete variable domain, with remaining parts taken from reference TRBV28 and TRBJ2-5, reads DVKVTQSSRYLVKRTGEKVFLECVQDMDHENMFWYRQDPGLGLRLIYFSYDVKMKEKGDIPEGYSVSREKKERFSLILESASTNQTSMYLCATGSGAYQETQYFGPGTRLLVL.

This clone was recorded a few times. The J gene is TRBJ1-4, the V gene TRBV23-1; no firm D call. TRBV23-1 is known as an ORF, though its function is uncertain. The germline V and J ends were trimmed by 4 bases and 2 bases, with 23 bases remaining between them. The CDR3 consists of 19 residues. DNA for the CDR3: TGCGCCAGCAGTCCTCTCCCTGGCGGCCAAGATCGGACTAATGAAAAACTGTTTTTT. Translated, it gives CASSPLPGGQDRTNEKLFF.

The gene calls are TRBV5-1 and TRBJ2-5, with 15 bases lining up with TRBD2. The CDR3 consists of 16 residues. Germline-derived CDR1 and CDR2 are SGHRS and YFSETQ. V dropped 4 bases and J dropped 4; count of bases not matched to a gene: 5. Written as DNA, the CDR3 is TGCGCCAGCAGCCCAAGGACTAGCGGGAGGGCAGAGACCCAGTACTTC. Protein: CASSPRTSGRAETQYF.

The chain has TRBV19 and TRBJ2-1; D possibly corresponds to TRBD2 (7 bases). Germline CDR1 and CDR2: LNHDA and SQIVND (reference sequence). The CDR3 is 15 residues long. V gave up 3 bases and J gave up 7 bases, with 16 bases separating them. CDR3: CASSIRGGGSNEQFF. The CDR3 region has the DNA TGTGCCAGTAGTATTAGGGGGGGAGGGTCGAATGAGCAGTTCTTC.

V is TRBV20-1 and J is TRBJ2-3, with D unclear. The CDR3 length is 14 residues. Germline loops: CDR1 DFQATT, CDR2 SNEGSKA (reference sequence). Trimming pared 3 bases from V and 0 bases from J, leaving 10 bases between. The CDR3 DNA reads as TGCAGTGCTAGTGTTTACTCCAGCACAGATACGCAGTATTTT. It specifies CSASVYSSTDTQYF.

The chain couples TRBV7-8 to TRBJ1-2, with no clear D. Between the trimmed V and J ends, which lost 0 bases and 8 bases, there was a span of 10 bases. The length of the CDR3 is 13 residues. Germline V gene lookup returns CDR1 SGHVS and CDR2 FQNEAQ. For the CDR3, the DNA is TGTGCCAGCAGCTTAGCAGGGAGTTGGGGCTACACCTTC. It encodes CASSLAGSWGYTF.

This chain uses TRBV5-1 with TRBJ2-1; 10 nucleotides align to TRBD2. V was clipped by 1 base and J by 4 bases; unmatched bases: 2. The CDR3 is made up of 15 amino acids. Germline V lookup: CDR1 SGHRS, CDR2 YFSETQ. Here the CDR3 DNA reads TGCGCCAGCAGCTTGTATAGCGGGGGGTACAATGAGCAGTTCTTC. As protein: CASSLYSGGYNEQFF.

V usage is TRBV4-1 and J usage is TRBJ1-2, with 9 bases that match TRBD1. Germline CDR1 MGHRA, CDR2 YSYEKL. V trimming: 0 bases; J trimming: 2 bases; junction bases outside the gene matches: 4. The CDR3 length is 16 residues. The CDR3 loop is CASSQDSGQGNYGYTF. The CDR3 DNA sequence: TGCGCCAGCAGCCAAGATAGCGGACAGGGGAACTATGGCTACACCTTC.

The J gene is TRBJ1-6, the V gene TRBV19, with 7 bases lining up with TRBD1. Germline V gives CDR1 LNHDA, CDR2 SQIVND (reference sequence). The CDR3 totals 15 residues. J gave up 8 bases and V 6 bases, and 10 bases lay outside the gene matches. As DNA, the CDR3 is TGTGCCAGTAGCCTCGCCCCGACAGGGTATTCACCCCTCCACTTT. Its translation: CASSLAPTGYSPLHF.

V gene TRBV5-1 combines with J gene TRBJ1-5; D not certain. V was pared by 5 bases and J by 0 bases, with 6 bases between. The CDR3 covers 13 residues. Germline CDR1 SGHRS, CDR2 YFSETQ. The CDR3 DNA is TGCGCCAGCAGTGAGGGTAGCAATCAGCCCCAGCATTTT. It specifies CASSEGSNQPQHF. The complete variable domain, with remaining parts taken from reference TRBV5-1 and TRBJ1-5, reads KAGVTQTPRYLIKTRGQQVTLSCSPISGHRSVSWYQQTPGQGLQFLFEYFSETQRNKGNFPGRFSGRQFSNSRSEMNVSTLELGDSALYLCASSEGSNQPQHFGDGTRLSIL.

J is TRBJ2-3 and V is TRBV11-2, with D perhaps matching TRBD1 (5 bases). The CDR3 loop spans 14 amino acids. With 1 base removed from V and 2 bases from J, the gap between germline ends came to 7 bases. Germline loops: CDR1 SGHAT, CDR2 FQNNGV. The DNA for the CDR3 is TGTGCCAGCAGCTTAGTGACAGACACAGATACGCAGTATTTT. It yields the protein CASSLVTDTDTQYF.